The rows below give T cell receptor beta chains drawn from one sample of a study of breast tumors, draining lymph nodes, adjacent tissues. TCRdb called the multiplex PCR reads again in MiXCR, with one record for every CDR3 protein. The sample shows 200,000 to 300,000 distinct CDR3 sequences, 30% to 35% of them seen only once. Sequencing used axillary lymph node tissue. Receptors originate from a female donor with breast cancer. Some clones in this sample may be carry-over from other donors' samples. The CDR3 runs from the conserved cysteine through the conserved F or W. A D gene is named only where the DNA matches it firmly. Clone size is stated in some rows and not others, as once, few, many or a class when expanded.

CDR3 protein	CDR3 DNA	clone size	D gene	V gene	J gene
CASSVASGTSIYEQYF	TGTGCCAGCAGCGTAGCTAGTGGGACTAGTATCTACGAGCAGTACTTC	many	TRBD2	TRBV9	TRBJ2-7
CASSFWESVEQYF	TGTGCCAGCAGCTTTTGGGAGTCCGTGGAGCAGTACTTC	many	NA	TRBV7-8	TRBJ2-7
CASSPDRRETQYF	TGTGCCAGCAGCCCGGATAGACGAGAGACCCAGTACTTC	NA	NA	TRBV7-6	TRBJ2-5
CASRTSGASSYNEQFF	TGTGCCAGCAGAACTAGCGGAGCGAGCTCCTACAATGAGCAGTTCTTC	NA	TRBD2	TRBV27	TRBJ2-1
CASSLTGGTEQYF	TGTGCCAGCAGTTTGACGGGGGGTACGGAGCAGTACTTC	NA	TRBD2	TRBV27	TRBJ2-7
CASSTLAGGSDTQYF	TGTGCCAGTAGTACACTAGCGGGAGGGTCAGATACGCAGTATTTT	many	TRBD2	TRBV19	TRBJ2-3
CASSQVSDTNYGYTF	TGCGCCAGCAGCCAAGTATCCGACACTAACTATGGCTACACCTTC	many	NA	TRBV4-1	TRBJ1-2
CASRRQGETLFF	TGTGCCAGCAGAAGACAGGGAGAAACACTGTTTTTT	NA	TRBD1	TRBV11-3	TRBJ1-4
CASSPEGTHPDEQYF	TGCGCCAGCAGCCCGGAAGGGACCCATCCCGACGAGCAGTACTTC	many	NA	TRBV5-1	TRBJ2-7
CASSRHQGLQETQYF	TGTGCCAGCAGCCGTCACCAGGGCCTCCAAGAGACCCAGTACTTC	many	NA	TRBV7-9	TRBJ2-5
CSARGDRASGYTF	TGCAGTGCTAGAGGGGACAGGGCGTCTGGCTACACCTTC	many	TRBD1	TRBV20-1	TRBJ1-2
CASSPSEGHFNTQYF	TGTGCCAGCAGCCCTTCCGAGGGACATTTTAATACGCAGTATTTT	many	NA	TRBV7-6	TRBJ2-3
CASSFPSQETQYF	TGTGCCAGCAGCTTTCCCAGCCAAGAGACCCAGTACTTC	many	NA	TRBV7-8	TRBJ2-5
CASSPVVAGRNRRYEQYF	TGTGCCAGCAGCCCCGTGGTAGCGGGACGTAACAGACGCTACGAGCAGTACTTC	NA	TRBD2	TRBV6-2/TRBV6-3	TRBJ2-7
CASSRTGSNEQYF	TGTGCCAGCAGTCGTACAGGGTCCAACGAGCAGTACTTC	many	NA	TRBV7-8	TRBJ2-7
CATSDNGNTF	TGTGCCACCAGTGATAATGGAAACACCTTC	NA	NA	TRBV24-1	TRBJ1-2
CASSLVGAGGRYEHF	TGTGCCAGCAGCTTAGTTGGGGCTGGTGGGAGGTACGAGCATTTT	NA	NA	TRBV7-2	TRBJ1-5
CASSEGQGYGYTF	TGTGCCAGCAGTGAAGGGCAGGGATATGGCTACACCTTC	NA	NA	TRBV6-4	TRBJ1-2
CASSLSGLDGNEKLFF	TGCGCCAGCAGCTTAAGTGGGCTGGACGGGAATGAAAAACTGTTTTTT	many	NA	TRBV4-3	TRBJ1-4
CASSEIGTTANIQYF	TGTGCCAGCAGTGAAATTGGGACAACGGCAAACATTCAGTACTTC	many	NA	TRBV25-1	TRBJ2-4
CASSISSGNNEKLFF	TGTGCCAGTAGTATAAGCAGCGGGAATAATGAAAAACTGTTTTTT	NA	NA	TRBV19	TRBJ1-4
CASVWGGKETQYF	TGTGCCTCAGTATGGGGGGGGAAAGAGACCCAGTACTTC	many	TRBD2	TRBV30	TRBJ2-5
CASSSSGTGPGYEQYF	TGTGCCAGCAGTTCCTCCGGGACAGGACCTGGGTACGAGCAGTACTTC	few	TRBD1	TRBV6-2/TRBV6-3	TRBJ2-7
CASRVGYNEQFF	TGTGCCAGCAGAGTCGGGTACAATGAGCAGTTCTTC	NA	NA	TRBV28	TRBJ2-1
CASSLVGNEQFF	TGTGCCAGCAGCTTAGTTGGCAATGAGCAGTTCTTC	many	NA	TRBV12-3/TRBV12-4	TRBJ2-1
CAGDRLAPRGEQFF	TGTGCCGGCGACCGACTAGCCCCCCGGGGGGAGCAGTTCTTC	NA	TRBD2	TRBV2	TRBJ2-1
CASSLEVADTDTQFF	TGTGCCAGCAGCTTAGAGGTAGCGGACACAGATACGCAGTTCTTC	NA	NA	TRBV11-3	TRBJ2-1